This is a list of T cell receptor beta chains from one sample in a study of cytomegalovirus exposure and HLA in healthy donors. The repertoire was sequenced with immunoSEQ multiplex PCR; TCRdb's copy has only in-frame clones and lacks some. Seen here are 90,000 or so clones, roughly 80% observed once, and the top ten hold roughly 9.1%. The sequencing sample was made of PBMCs. Source of these receptors: a man aged 25-45 years in good health and CMV-seropositive. The CDR3 runs from the conserved cysteine through the conserved F or W. Each record gives: V gene, D gene, clone size, J gene, CDR3 protein. The D gene is left open where the match is weak. The listing skips clone size in some rows; elsewhere it reads once, few, many or a size class.

V: TRBV2
D: NA
size: few
J: TRBJ2-1
CDR3: CASYWQGPYNEQFF

V: TRBV30
D: NA
size: NA
J: TRBJ1-3
CDR3: CAWSRAGASGNTIYF

V: TRBV4-1
D: NA
size: NA
J: TRBJ1-2
CDR3: CASSQFAGTPANYGYTF

V: TRBV2
D: NA
size: NA
J: TRBJ2-7
CDR3: CASTRFIGVGEQYF

V: TRBV2
D: NA
size: once
J: TRBJ1-2
CDR3: CASSGAGDRANYGYTF

V: TRBV4-1
D: NA
size: NA
J: TRBJ1-1
CDR3: CASSQDSSSRNTEAFF

V: TRBV27
D: TRBD2
size: NA
J: TRBJ2-7
CDR3: CASSSATSPYLYEQYF

V: TRBV7-6
D: NA
size: NA
J: TRBJ2-2
CDR3: CASSPWGANTGELFF

V: TRBV7-9
D: TRBD1
size: NA
J: TRBJ1-1
CDR3: CSSSLVNTGDSGAFF

V: TRBV6-5
D: TRBD1
size: NA
J: TRBJ2-1
CDR3: CASSYRDRAGNEQFF

V: TRBV2
D: TRBD1
size: NA
J: TRBJ1-5
CDR3: CASSRTGYQPQHF

V: TRBV9
D: TRBD2
size: NA
J: TRBJ2-2
CDR3: CASSLGLAGGVNTGELFF

V: TRBV29-1
D: NA
size: NA
J: TRBJ2-3
CDR3: CRASVAADTQYF

V: TRBV19
D: TRBD1
size: NA
J: TRBJ1-4
CDR3: CASNRDRGEKLFF

V: TRBV5-1
D: NA
size: NA
J: TRBJ2-1
CDR3: CASSLVGGSYNEQFF

V: TRBV7-6
D: NA
size: NA
J: TRBJ2-1
CDR3: CASSLSSSYNEQFF

V: TRBV9
D: NA
size: NA
J: TRBJ2-3
CDR3: CASSVADYGTQYF

V: TRBV6-1
D: NA
size: NA
J: TRBJ1-5
CDR3: CASKTGNVQEPQHF

V: TRBV19
D: TRBD1
size: NA
J: TRBJ1-5
CDR3: CASSIGDRGGQPQHF

V: TRBV7-9
D: NA
size: few
J: TRBJ1-2
CDR3: CSSSPGGYTF

V: TRBV7-3
D: TRBD2
size: few
J: TRBJ2-1
CDR3: CASSLTLAGTYNEQFF

V: TRBV7-3
D: TRBD2
size: few
J: NA
CDR3: CASSPTGGAEYEQYF